This T cell receptor (beta chain) was captured in a study of T cell responses to AZD1222 COVID-19 vaccine. On this clone itself: Its antigen is still unknown.

General observations from the study: Only after the peak T cell response were repertoires sampled. Just a handful of AZD1222 recipients tested seropositive at baseline. Variant regions that are unmutated are reportedly the target of nearly half of spike-specific TCRs. Spike-wide coverage was observed for vaccine-associated CD4 TCRs, with dominant responses at 160-218 and 743-854.

Some clones are missing from TCRdb's copy, which holds only in-frame ones; the method was immunoSEQ multiplex PCR. The sample holds about 150,000 clones, approximately 89% seen once. The CDR3 contains 14 residues. From germline, CDR1 is SGHTA and CDR2 FQGNSA. The V gene lost 5 bases and the J gene lost 11 bases, with 21 bases spanning the gap. J is TRBJ1-1 and V is TRBV7-2; TRBD1 might be the D (6 bases). Source: peripheral blood, taken on day 0 of MenACWY control vaccination. The receptor was derived from an adult in good health. The CDR3 coding sequence is TGTGCCAGCAGCCCGACCGGGGGCCCCGGTATCGCTTTCTTT. Translating gives CASSPTGGPGIAFF.